The 29 T cell receptor beta chains below were found in one sample sequenced in a study of cytomegalovirus exposure and HLA in healthy donors. Profiling relied on immunoSEQ multiplex PCR, and the TCRdb table lists in-frame clones only, not all of them. The sample lists about 150,000 clones; 94% were seen once. Sequenced sample: PBMCs. These receptor sequences come from a man aged 18-30 years in good health and CMV-seropositive.

CDR3 sequence (DNA): TGTGCCAGCAGTTACTGGTCGGGTGAGGATACGCAGTATTTT. This translates into CASSYWSGEDTQYF. V usage is TRBV6-5 and J usage is TRBJ2-3; D unresolved. The CDR3 contains 14 residues. V dropped 1 base and J dropped 6 bases, with 11 bases sitting between them. The germline gives CDR1 MNHEY, CDR2 SVGAGI.

This rearrangement joins TRBV9 to TRBJ2-7; 15 nucleotides line up with TRBD2. This CDR3 region has 18 residues. Germline assignment: CDR1 SGDLS and CDR2 YYNGEE. With 7 bases clipped from V and 6 bases from J, the junction kept 17 bases outside the gene matches. CDR3 sequence reads: CASLGTSGRRIILCEQYF. In nucleotides, the CDR3 is TGTGCCAGCTTAGGGACTAGCGGGAGGAGAATTATCCTCTGCGAGCAGTACTTC.

This chain connects TRBV5-1 to TRBJ2-7, with 8 bases lining up with TRBD1. Trimming removed 1 base from V and 6 bases from J; junction bases left unmatched: 6. Germline lookup yields CDR1 SGHRS and CDR2 YFSETQ. This CDR3 region has 14 residues. The CDR3 loop reads CASSLWQGALEQYF. For the CDR3, the DNA is TGCGCCAGCAGCTTGTGGCAGGGGGCCCTCGAGCAGTACTTC.

This rearrangement joins TRBV9 to TRBJ2-2, with 9 bases that match TRBD2. Germline CDR1 SGDLS, CDR2 YYNGEE. This CDR3 is built from 16 residues. J was trimmed by 0 bases and V by 0 bases; bases with no gene match: 0. The CDR3 DNA is TGTGCCAGCAGCGTAGGACTAGCGGCGAACACCGGGGAGCTGTTTTTT. It encodes CASSVGLAANTGELFF.

The DNA of the CDR3 is TGCGCCAGCAGCTTCAAGCGGGGTTACACAGATACGCAGTATTTT. Amino acid sequence: CASSFKRGYTDTQYF. The rearrangement links TRBV5-1 to TRBJ2-3; 7 bases fit TRBD2. CDR1 is SGHRS, CDR2 YFSETQ, per germline. The ends lost 2 bases at V and 2 bases at J; junction bases unmatched: 5. The CDR3 spans 15 residues. The full variable domain, with the rest looked up from reference TRBV5-1 and TRBJ2-3, is KAGVTQTPRYLIKTRGQQVTLSCSPISGHRSVSWYQQTPGQGLQFLFEYFSETQRNKGNFPGRFSGRQFSNSRSEMNVSTLELGDSALYLCASSFKRGYTDTQYFGPGTRLTVL.

This chain connects TRBV5-4 to TRBJ2-2, with 13 bases fitting TRBD2. The CDR3 is 17 residues long. The V and J ends lost 3 bases and 3 bases, in that order; junction bases with no gene match: 5. Germline CDR1 reads SGHNT; CDR2 reads YYREEE (reference sequence). CDR3 nucleotides: TGTGCCAGCAGCTCGTGGACTAGCGGGAGAGACACCGGGGAGCTGTTTTTT. Translating it yields CASSSWTSGRDTGELFF.

The chain recombines TRBV2 with TRBJ2-7; 8 positions agree with TRBD1. J was trimmed by 5 bases and V by 8 bases; bases with no gene match: 2. Germline V gene lookup returns CDR1 SNHLY and CDR2 FYNNEI. This CDR3 is 11 amino acids long. CDR3: CASRQGNEQYF. CDR3 DNA sequence: TGTGCCAGCCGACAGGGGAACGAGCAGTACTTC.

The DNA for the CDR3 is TGTGCCTGGAGCCCCTGGACAAGCGATAGCAATCAGCCCCAGCATTTT. Residues: CAWSPWTSDSNQPQHF. The gene calls are TRBV30 and TRBJ1-5; a possible D gene is TRBD1 (5 bases). The ends were cut back, 3 bases at V and 0 bases at J, with 15 bases in the middle. Germline loops: CDR1 GTSNPN, CDR2 SVGIG (reference sequence). This CDR3 has 16 residues.

V gene TRBV27 combines with J gene TRBJ2-7, with 12 bases lining up with TRBD2. Germline V lookup: CDR1 MNHEY, CDR2 SMNVEV (reference sequence). The CDR3 runs 17 residues. J lost 4 bases, V lost 3 bases, and 10 bases had no gene match. The CDR3: CASSFTPLAGGGYEQYF. The CDR3 DNA reads TGTGCCAGCAGTTTTACCCCCCTAGCGGGAGGGGGATACGAGCAGTACTTC.

The chain has TRBV27 and TRBJ1-1; 7 bases agree with TRBD1. V was clipped by 6 bases and J by 10 bases; unmatched bases: 17. CDR1 and CDR2 from the germline V gene are MNHEY and SMNVEV (reference sequence). The CDR3 has 15 residues. Here the CDR3 reads CASRKQGFTGRVAFF. CDR3 DNA: TGTGCCAGCAGAAAACAGGGGTTCACCGGTCGGGTAGCTTTCTTT.

The chain carries TRBV18 and TRBJ1-1; 7 nucleotides align to TRBD1. The CDR3 loop spans 14 amino acids. Germline CDR1 KGHSH, CDR2 LQKENI. After removal of 3 bases from V and 0 bases from J, the junction contained 1 base not matched to a gene. The CDR3 region is CASSPGQMNTEAFF. CDR3 bases: TGTGCCAGCTCACCGGGACAGATGAACACTGAAGCTTTCTTT. Full variable domain (missing parts from reference TRBV18 and TRBJ1-1): NAGVMQNPRHLVRRRGQEARLRCSPMKGHSHVYWYRQLPEEGLKFMVYLQKENIIDESGMPKERFSAEFPKEGPSILRIQQVVRGDSAAYFCASSPGQMNTEAFFGQGTRLTVV.

CDR3 region: CASSTSGSPYEQYF. The DNA of the CDR3 is TGTGCCAGCAGTACTAGCGGGAGTCCCTACGAGCAGTACTTC. The chain links TRBV6-1 to TRBJ2-7; 11 bases match TRBD2. The CDR3 has 14 amino acids. V lost 5 bases, J lost 2 bases, and 2 bases stayed unmatched. CDR1 is MNHNS and CDR2 is SASEGT in the germline V gene.

The chain uses TRBV6-1 and TRBJ2-1; D call uncertain. CDR3 length equals 13 residues. With 4 bases removed from V and 5 bases from J, the gap between germline ends came to 9 bases. Germline V lookup: CDR1 MNHNS, CDR2 SASEGT. CDR3 residues: CASSVYEDNEQFF. The CDR3 DNA reads as TGTGCCAGCAGTGTCTACGAAGACAATGAGCAGTTCTTC.

The V and J genes are TRBV5-1 and TRBJ2-7; the match to TRBD2 covers 10 bases. The CDR3 consists of 14 residues. Losses at the gene ends were 4 bases for V and 6 bases for J; bases not matched to a gene: 7. Germline CDR1 and CDR2: SGHRS and YFSETQ. The CDR3 here is CASSLEVAGGEQYF. CDR3 sequence (DNA): TGCGCCAGCAGCCTGGAGGTAGCGGGAGGCGAGCAGTACTTC. Using reference TRBV5-1 and TRBJ2-7 for the parts outside the CDR3, the full variable domain is KAGVTQTPRYLIKTRGQQVTLSCSPISGHRSVSWYQQTPGQGLQFLFEYFSETQRNKGNFPGRFSGRQFSNSRSEMNVSTLELGDSALYLCASSLEVAGGEQYFGPGTRLTVT.

The chain has TRBV18 and TRBJ2-6; D gene uncertain. V lost 4 bases and J 4 bases, leaving 14 bases between the germline ends. This CDR3 spans 16 amino acids. Germline V gives CDR1 KGHSH, CDR2 LQKENI. Here the CDR3 reads CASSQFSSPGANVLTF. CDR3 sequence (DNA): TGTGCCAGCTCACAATTTAGTTCCCCCGGGGCCAACGTCCTGACTTTC. Full variable domain (outside the CDR3, taken from reference TRBV18 and TRBJ2-6): NAGVMQNPRHLVRRRGQEARLRCSPMKGHSHVYWYRQLPEEGLKFMVYLQKENIIDESGMPKERFSAEFPKEGPSILRIQQVVRGDSAAYFCASSQFSSPGANVLTFGAGSRLTVL.

The rearrangement links TRBV27 to TRBJ2-1; possibly TRBD1 for D (6 bases). CDR3 length: 15 residues. Trimming removed 6 bases from V and 5 bases from J, with 17 bases in between. Germline loops: CDR1 MNHEY, CDR2 SMNVEV (reference sequence). The CDR3 region has the DNA TGTGCCAGCAGACCCTACAGGGCAACCAACAATGAGCAGTTCTTC. This encodes CASRPYRATNNEQFF.

This chain's CDR3 is CASSPEAGNIQYF. The CDR3 DNA follows: TGTGCCAGCAGCCCCGAGGCTGGAAACATTCAGTACTTC. The V call is TRBV13, the J call TRBJ2-4; D not resolved. Germline assignment: CDR1 PRHDT and CDR2 FYEKMQ (reference sequence). The CDR3 runs 13 residues. With 5 bases removed from V and 6 bases from J, the gap between germline ends came to 11 bases.

The rearrangement joins TRBV6-1 to TRBJ2-5; TRBD1 is a possible D gene (6 bases). Trimming stripped 3 bases from V and 2 bases from J, with 16 bases between. CDR3 length: 16 amino acids. Germline loops: CDR1 MNHNS, CDR2 SASEGT. The CDR3 DNA reads TGTGCCAGCAGTGAGACGTTACAGGGTTGGCAAGAGACCCAGTACTTC. Translation gives CASSETLQGWQETQYF.

This clone was observed a handful of times. V gene TRBV6-1 combines with J gene TRBJ1-3; D is unclear. Per germline, CDR1 MNHNS and CDR2 SASEGT. V lost 3 bases and J 4 bases, leaving 16 bases between the germline ends. There are 16 residues in the CDR3. The CDR3 here is CASSEGSVLAGNTIYF. CDR3 bases: TGTGCCAGCAGTGAGGGCTCAGTCCTAGCAGGAAACACCATATATTTT.

The V call is TRBV4-1, the J call TRBJ2-1, with a weak D call TRBD1 (6 bases). The CDR3 extends over 17 amino acids. Per the germline V gene, CDR1 is MGHRA and CDR2 is YSYEKL. V lost 2 bases, J lost 0 bases, and 14 bases lay in between. The CDR3 loop reads CASSQNPTGSSYNEQFF. The CDR3 region has the DNA TGCGCCAGCAGCCAAAACCCCACAGGGAGCTCCTACAATGAGCAGTTCTTC.

This chain uses TRBV4-2 with TRBJ1-1, with 8 bases fitting TRBD1. Germline CDR1 reads LGHNA; CDR2 reads YNFKEQ. The CDR3 runs 15 residues. J gave up 10 bases and V 3 bases, and 13 bases lay outside the gene matches. The CDR3 spells CASSQRQGQGVGAFF. The CDR3 coding sequence is TGTGCCAGCAGCCAGCGACAGGGGCAGGGGGTGGGAGCTTTCTTT.

V is TRBV6-6 and J is TRBJ1-1, with D perhaps TRBD1 (5 bases). The CDR3 contains 12 residues. Trimming shortened V by 6 bases and J by 8 bases, and 13 bases separated the two germline ends. The germline V gene has CDR1 MNHNY and CDR2 SVGAGI (reference sequence). The CDR3 DNA reads as TGTGCCAGCAGGCTAACCAACAGGGAAGCTTTCTTT. As protein: CASRLTNREAFF.

V is TRBV30 and J is TRBJ2-1; weak D call: TRBD2 (6 bases). Germline assignment: CDR1 GTSNPN and CDR2 SVGIG (reference sequence). This CDR3 region has 15 residues. Trimming shortened V by 2 bases and J by 0 bases, and 11 bases separated the two germline ends. The CDR3 nucleotides read TGTGCCTGGAGTCGGGGGTCGAGCTCCTACAATGAGCAGTTCTTC. Residues: CAWSRGSSSYNEQFF.

This rearrangement joins TRBV5-1 to TRBJ1-2; maybe TRBD1 (5 bases). The length of the CDR3 is 15 residues. Germline loops: CDR1 SGHRS, CDR2 YFSETQ. The V gene lost 0 bases and the J gene lost 2 bases, with 11 bases spanning the gap. In DNA form, the CDR3 reads TGCGCCAGCAGCTTGGACCCCGGGGGAAACTATGGCTACACCTTC. It is translated as CASSLDPGGNYGYTF.

V gene TRBV28 combines with J gene TRBJ1-5; D uncertain. The CDR3 spans 14 residues. The V gene lost 5 bases and the J gene lost 6 bases, with 14 bases spanning the gap. Per the germline V gene, CDR1 is MDHEN and CDR2 is SYDVKM. In DNA form, the CDR3 reads TGTGCCAGCAGTCCGGGAGGAAGCCGTCAGCCCCAGCATTTT. This translates into CASSPGGSRQPQHF.

The chain uses TRBV6-1 and TRBJ1-2; D may be TRBD1 (6 bases). V gave up 2 bases and J gave up 4 bases, with 14 bases separating them. Looked up from germline, CDR1 is MNHNS and CDR2 is SASEGT. This CDR3 is 15 amino acids long. The DNA for the CDR3 is TGTGCCAGCAGTGAATTCGGGGGGCGCAGCTATGGCTACACCTTC. Translation: CASSEFGGRSYGYTF.

The gene calls are TRBV5-1 and TRBJ2-5; 8 positions match TRBD1. CDR1 is SGHRS, CDR2 YFSETQ, per germline. J gave up 5 bases and V 2 bases, and 8 bases lay outside the gene matches. The CDR3 has 15 amino acids. In DNA form, the CDR3 reads TGCGCCAGCAGCTTCACGGACAGGGCGAGGGAGACCCAGTACTTC. The encoded protein is CASSFTDRARETQYF.

This clone showed up just once. The rearrangement links TRBV29-1 to TRBJ2-1; 8 positions agree with TRBD2. V gave up 4 bases and J gave up 7 bases; unmatched junction bases: 6. Germline CDR1 reads SQVTM; CDR2 reads ANQGSEA. This CDR3 is built from 13 residues. This CDR3 is CSVGPAGANEQFF. The DNA of the CDR3 is TGCAGCGTTGGCCCAGCGGGAGCGAATGAGCAGTTCTTC.

The J gene is TRBJ2-1, the V gene TRBV15, with D maybe TRBD1 (6 bases). Germline V gene sequence: CDR1 LNHNV, CDR2 YYDKDF (reference sequence). The CDR3 covers 13 residues. Trimming stripped 0 bases from V and 11 bases from J, with 11 bases between. CDR3 DNA: TGTGCCACCAGCAGAGACTCAGGGGCTAAGCAGTTCTTC. It codes for CATSRDSGAKQFF.